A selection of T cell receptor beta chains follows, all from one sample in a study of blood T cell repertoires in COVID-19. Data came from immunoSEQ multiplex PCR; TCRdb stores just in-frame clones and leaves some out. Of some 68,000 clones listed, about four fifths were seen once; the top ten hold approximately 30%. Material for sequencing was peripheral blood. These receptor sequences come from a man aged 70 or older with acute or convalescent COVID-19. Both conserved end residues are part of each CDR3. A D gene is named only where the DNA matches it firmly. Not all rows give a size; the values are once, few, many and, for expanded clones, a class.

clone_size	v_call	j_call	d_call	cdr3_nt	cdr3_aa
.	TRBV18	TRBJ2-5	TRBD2	TGTGCCAGCGTCACCAGCAGCGGGAAAGAGACCCAGTACTTC	CASVTSSGKETQYF
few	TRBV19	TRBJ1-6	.	TGTGCCAGTAGTGCGCTAGGTGGCTATAATTCACCCCTCCACTTT	CASSALGGYNSPLHF
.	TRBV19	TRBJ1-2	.	TGTGCCAGTAGTACGGACCAGGACAGCTGGGTAAATGGCTACACCTTC	CASSTDQDSWVNGYTF
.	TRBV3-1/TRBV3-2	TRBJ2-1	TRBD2	TGTGCCAGCAGCCAGATTGAGCGGGAGGATGAGCAGTTCTTC	CASSQIEREDEQFF
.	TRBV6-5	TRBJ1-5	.	TGTGCCAGCAACCCAGGGCTATCGGGCAATCAGCCCCAGCATTTT	CASNPGLSGNQPQHF
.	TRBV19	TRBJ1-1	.	TGTGCCAGTTCGGTAAGACCCAGGGCTGAAGCTTTCTTT	CASSVRPRAEAFF
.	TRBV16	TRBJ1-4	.	TGTGCCAGCAGCCCCTCACACCTTAATGAAAAACTGTTTTTT	CASSPSHLNEKLFF
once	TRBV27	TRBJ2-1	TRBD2	TGTGCCAGCAGTTTATGGGCTCTAGCGGGAAACACCGATGAGCAGTTCTTC	CASSLWALAGNTDEQFF
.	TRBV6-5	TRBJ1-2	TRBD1	TGTGCCAGCGGGGACAGGGTCAGCTCTGGCTACACCTTC	CASGDRVSSGYTF
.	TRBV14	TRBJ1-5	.	TGTGCCAGCAGCCCGGGCGCGGGGGGCGCCCAGCATTTT	CASSPGAGGAQHF
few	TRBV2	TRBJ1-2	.	TGTGCCAGCAGGGGGGGAGGTTTGGATGGCTACACCTTC	CASRGGGLDGYTF
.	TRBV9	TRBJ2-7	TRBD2	TGTGCCAGCAGCACCCGGACTAGCGGGAGTGTCGACGAGCAGTACTTC	CASSTRTSGSVDEQYF
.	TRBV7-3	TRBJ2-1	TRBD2	TGTGCCAGCAGCCAGGACGGGACTAGCGCCAATGAGCAGTTCTTC	CASSQDGTSANEQFF
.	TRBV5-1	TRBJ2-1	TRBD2	TGCGCCAGCAGCCCCCTAGTGGCGGGAGGGTGGAATGAGCAGTTCTTC	CASSPLVAGGWNEQFF
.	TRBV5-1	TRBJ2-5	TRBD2	TGCGCCAGCAGCACCGGACTAGCGGGAGGAGAGACCCAGTACTTC	CASSTGLAGGETQYF
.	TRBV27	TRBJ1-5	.	TGTGCCAGCAGTTTCGGGGGGGCTGGTCAGCCCCAGCATTTT	CASSFGGAGQPQHF
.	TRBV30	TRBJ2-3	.	TGTGCCTGGAGCCGAGACCAGATTGGGGCGACAGATACGCAGTATTTT	CAWSRDQIGATDTQYF
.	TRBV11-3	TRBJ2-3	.	TGTGCCAGCAGCTTAAAACGCGGGCCCACAGATACGCAGTATTTT	CASSLKRGPTDTQYF
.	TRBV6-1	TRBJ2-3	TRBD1	TGTGCCAGCAGTGGCCCTCCTGGACAGGGGCCCACAGATACGCAGTATTTT	CASSGPPGQGPTDTQYF
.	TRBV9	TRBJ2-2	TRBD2	TGTGCCAGCAGCCCAGAAGCGGGAGGGTCCGGGGAGCTGTTTTTT	CASSPEAGGSGELFF
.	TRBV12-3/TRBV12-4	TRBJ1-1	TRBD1	TGTGCCAGCAGTGACAGGGTGAACACTGAAGCTTTCTTT	CASSDRVNTEAFF
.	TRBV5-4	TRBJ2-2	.	TGTGCCAGCAGCTTGGCCCCCAGGGACACCGGGGAGCTGTTTTTT	CASSLAPRDTGELFF
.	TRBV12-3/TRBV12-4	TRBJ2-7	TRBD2	TGTGCCAGCACCCCGGGAGGGGAGTACGAGCAGTACTTC	CASTPGGEYEQYF
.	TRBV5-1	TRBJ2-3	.	TGCGCCAGCAGCACCCCGGGTCCTAGCACAGATACGCAGTATTTT	CASSTPGPSTDTQYF
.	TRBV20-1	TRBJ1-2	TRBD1	TGCAGTGCTAGTCTGGGGCAGGGGGTGACCTATGGCTACACCTTC	CSASLGQGVTYGYTF
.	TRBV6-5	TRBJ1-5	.	TGTGCCAGCAGCCAGGCGGGGGAGGGCCAGCCCCAGCATTTT	CASSQAGEGQPQHF
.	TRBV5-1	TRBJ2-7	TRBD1	TGCGCCAGCAGCCTGGGACAGATCTACGAGCAGTACTTC	CASSLGQIYEQYF
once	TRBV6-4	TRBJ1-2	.	TGTGCCGGGGGGGGATGGGAGAAAGGGTATGGCTACACCTTC	CAGGGWEKGYGYTF
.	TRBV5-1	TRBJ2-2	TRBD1	TGCGCCAGCAGCTTGGTGGGACAGGGTTCCGGGGAGCTGTTTTTT	CASSLVGQGSGELFF
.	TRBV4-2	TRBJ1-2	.	TGTGCCAGCAGCCAAGAAGGAATAGCTGGAGGTGGTGGCTACACCTTC	CASSQEGIAGGGGYTF
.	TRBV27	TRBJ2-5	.	TGTGCCAGCACCCGCATGTATAGGACACGGATTCAAGAGACCCAGTACTTC	CASTRMYRTRIQETQYF
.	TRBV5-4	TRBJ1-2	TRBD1	TGTGCCAGCAGCTTAGGGGGACAGGCTCACTATGGCTACACCTTC	CASSLGGQAHYGYTF
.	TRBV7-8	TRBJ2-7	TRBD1	TGTGCCAGCAGCTTCTTTGCAGGGGGCTACGAGCAGTACTTC	CASSFFAGGYEQYF
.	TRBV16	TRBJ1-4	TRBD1	TGTGCCAGCAGCTCGGGACAGGGCATCGAAAAACTGTTTTTT	CASSSGQGIEKLFF
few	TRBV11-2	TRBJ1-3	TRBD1	TGTGCCAGCAGCCCCGGGACAGGCGGAAACACCATATATTTT	CASSPGTGGNTIYF
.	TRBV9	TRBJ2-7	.	TGTGCCAGCAGCCCCCACCGACTAGTTCGCGAGCAGTACTTC	CASSPHRLVREQYF
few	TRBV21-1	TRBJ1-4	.	TGTGCCAGCAGGAAGGGGGGACGGGGAGGGGAAAAACTGTTTTTT	CASRKGGRGGEKLFF
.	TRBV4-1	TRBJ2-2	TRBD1	TGCGCCAGCAGACAAAACAGGGGGGCGGGACAGGGGTCGGCCGGGGAGCTGTTTTTT	CASRQNRGAGQGSAGELFF
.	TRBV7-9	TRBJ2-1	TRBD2	TGTGCCAGCAGCTCAGGACTAGCGGGAACCAATGAGCAGTTCTTC	CASSSGLAGTNEQFF
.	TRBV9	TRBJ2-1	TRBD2	TGTGCCAGCAGCCTCGGACTAGCGGGCGAATCCTACAATGAGCAGTTCTTC	CASSLGLAGESYNEQFF
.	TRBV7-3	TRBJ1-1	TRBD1	TGTGCCAGCAGCTCGGGACAGCGGCTCGAGGCTTTCTTT	CASSSGQRLEAFF
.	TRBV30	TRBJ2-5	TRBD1	TGTGCCTGCGAAACCGGGACAGGTCAAGAGACCCAGTACTTC	CACETGTGQETQYF
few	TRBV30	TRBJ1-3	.	TGTGCCTGGAGTGATGTCAACACTGGAAACACCATATATTTT	CAWSDVNTGNTIYF
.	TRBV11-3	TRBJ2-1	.	TGTGCCAGCAGCTTCGGCGGGGTTTACAATGAGCAGTTCTTC	CASSFGGVYNEQFF
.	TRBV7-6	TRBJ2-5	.	TGTGCCAGCAGCTTCCTCTCGGGGAGCCGCGAAGAGACCCAGTACTTC	CASSFLSGSREETQYF
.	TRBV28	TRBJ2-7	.	TGTGCCAGCAGTCCCCCTCTCCAGGGACTCAACTACGAGCAGTACTTC	CASSPPLQGLNYEQYF
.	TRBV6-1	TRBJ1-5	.	TGTGCCAGCAGTGACTTGGGGGCAGGGAGCAATCAGCCCCAGCATTTT	CASSDLGAGSNQPQHF
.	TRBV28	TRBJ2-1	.	TGTGCCAGCAGCTTAGGCCTTCTCAATGAGCAGTTCTTC	CASSLGLLNEQFF
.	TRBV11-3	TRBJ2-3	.	TGTGCCAGCAGCTTAGCGGGAGTGACAGATACGCAGTATTTT	CASSLAGVTDTQYF